One sample yielded the 16 T cell receptor beta chains listed below, sequenced in a study of shared clonotypes between healthy human individuals. Measured with immunoSEQ multiplex PCR; TCRdb has only the in-frame clones, and not every one. The table includes under 600,000 clones, roughly 85% detected once. The sequenced material came from PBMCs. Receptor source: a woman aged 35 to 49 in good health. Some clones in this sample may be carry-over from other donors' samples.

The V call is TRBV2, the J call TRBJ2-6; tentatively, D is TRBD1 (5 bases). The CDR3 sequence is 16 residues long. Germline CDR1 reads SNHLY; CDR2 reads FYNNEI. V was cut by 7 bases and J by 0 bases, with 13 bases left in between. CDR3 nucleotide sequence: TGTGCCAGCATGGCAGGGCAACTCTCTGGGGCCAACGTCCTGACTTTC. This codes for CASMAGQLSGANVLTF.

This clone has more than one count but fewer than ten. This CDR3 is also generated by other DNA sequences in the sample. The chain is built from TRBV5-4 and TRBJ1-5; D ambiguous. CDR1 SGHNT and CDR2 YYREEE come from the germline V gene (reference sequence). V was clipped by 0 bases and J by 2 bases, with 6 bases between them. There are 14 residues in the CDR3. The CDR3 DNA follows: TGTGCCAGCAGCTTGGGAGGTGGCAATCAGCCCCAGCATTTT. Amino acid sequence: CASSLGGGNQPQHF.

The V call is TRBV5-1, the J call TRBJ1-4; 7 nucleotides match TRBD1. Germline V CDR1 and CDR2: SGHRS, YFSETQ. With V trimmed by 4 bases and J by 10 bases, 16 bases remained unmatched. CDR3 size: 16 residues. The CDR3 reads CASSVLSGTAGGKLFF. In DNA form, the CDR3 reads TGCGCCAGCAGCGTTCTATCCGGGACAGCAGGAGGAAAACTGTTTTTT.

V gene TRBV28 combines with J gene TRBJ2-5; 9 bases are a match to TRBD2. Germline V gene sequence: CDR1 MDHEN, CDR2 SYDVKM. The length of the CDR3 is 19 residues. With V trimmed by 2 bases and J by 2 bases, 15 bases remained unmatched. Here the CDR3 DNA reads TGTGCCAGCAGTTTACCACCCTGGGGTAGCGGGAGTCAGCAAGAGACCCAGTACTTC. This encodes CASSLPPWGSGSQQETQYF. The full variable domain, its missing parts supplied by reference TRBV28 and TRBJ2-5, is DVKVTQSSRYLVKRTGEKVFLECVQDMDHENMFWYRQDPGLGLRLIYFSYDVKMKEKGDIPEGYSVSREKKERFSLILESASTNQTSMYLCASSLPPWGSGSQQETQYFGPGTRLLVL.

The chain links TRBV6-1 to TRBJ2-7; maybe TRBD2 (7 bases). V lost 10 bases and J 5 bases, leaving 21 bases between the germline ends. The germline gives CDR1 MNHNS, CDR2 SASEGT. This CDR3 comprises 14 residues. The chain's CDR3 is CATGRTGHGDEQYF. As DNA, the CDR3 is TGTGCCACCGGGAGGACGGGACATGGCGACGAGCAGTACTTC.

This clone was counted only a few times. V is TRBV6-1 and J is TRBJ2-7; TRBD1 matches 10 bases. V dropped 7 bases and J dropped 6; count of bases not matched to a gene: 12. Germline V gene lookup returns CDR1 MNHNS and CDR2 SASEGT. The CDR3 covers 15 residues. As DNA, the CDR3 is TGTGCCAGCAACCCCGACGGGACAGGGGCTCCCGAGCAGTACTTC. This gives the protein CASNPDGTGAPEQYF.

In its sample, this clone was seen a few times. Other DNA sequences of this sample code for an identical CDR3. The J gene is TRBJ2-7, the V gene TRBV11-2; D is undetermined. Germline V gives CDR1 SGHAT, CDR2 FQNNGV. This CDR3 has 11 residues. The V and J ends lost 5 bases and 1 base respectively, with 3 bases between them. The CDR3 bases are TGTGCCAGCAGCCCTTCCTACGAGCAGTACTTC. The encoded protein is CASSPSYEQYF.

This clone was observed many times. The chain is built from TRBV9 and TRBJ2-3; the match to TRBD2 covers 9 bases. CDR3 size: 15 residues. V lost 4 bases, J lost 1 base, and 4 bases stayed unmatched. Germline lookup yields CDR1 SGDLS and CDR2 YYNGEE. The CDR3 nucleotides are TGTGCCAGCAGCAGGTCTAGCGGGGGCACAGATACGCAGTATTTT. It yields the protein CASSRSSGGTDTQYF. Using reference TRBV9 and TRBJ2-3 for the parts outside the CDR3, the full variable domain is DSGVTQTPKHLITATGQRVTLRCSPRSGDLSVYWYQQSLDQGLQFLIQYYNGEERAKGNILERFSAQQFPDLHSELNLSSLELGDSALYFCASSRSSGGTDTQYFGPGTRLTVL.

The CDR3 here is CASSYSDGTNTGELFF. The DNA of the CDR3 is TGTGCCAGCAGTTACTCGGACGGTACGAACACCGGGGAGCTGTTTTTT. The V call is TRBV6-5, the J call TRBJ2-2; no clear D gene. V was cut by 0 bases and J by 0 bases, with 8 bases left in between. The germline gives CDR1 MNHEY, CDR2 SVGAGI. The CDR3 totals 16 residues.

This clone was observed once. The rearrangement uses TRBV6-1 and TRBJ2-6; a possible D gene is TRBD1 (7 bases). CDR3 size: 16 residues. The germline CDR1 and CDR2 sequences are MNHNS and SASEGT. Trimming pared 0 bases from V and 2 bases from J, leaving 8 bases between. The CDR3 DNA follows: TGTGCCAGCAGTGAAGCCAGGGGGGCTGGGGCCAACGTCCTGACTTTC. Protein product: CASSEARGAGANVLTF.

The rearrangement links TRBV30 to TRBJ2-2; unclear D gene. Germline CDR1 reads GTSNPN; CDR2 reads SVGIG (reference sequence). V lost 4 bases, J lost 4 bases, and 4 bases lay in between. CDR3 length: 11 amino acids. CDR3 bases: TGTGCCTGGATGGCCACCGGGGAGCTGTTTTTT. The encoded protein is CAWMATGELFF.

The chain is built from TRBV10-3 and TRBJ1-3; 7 nucleotides line up with TRBD1. The V segment lost 4 bases and the J segment 0 bases; nucleotides outside the gene matches: 9. CDR1 is ENHRY and CDR2 is SYGVKD in the germline V gene. The length of the CDR3 is 17 residues. CDR3 protein: CAISALGTVSSGNTIYF. In nucleotides, the CDR3 is TGTGCCATCAGTGCACTAGGGACAGTAAGCTCTGGAAACACCATATATTTT.

V gene TRBV15 combines with J gene TRBJ2-5; D is possibly TRBD2 (6 bases). Germline-derived CDR1 and CDR2 are LNHNV and YYDKDF (reference sequence). V was trimmed by 5 bases and J by 5 bases, leaving 18 bases between them. CDR3 length: 15 amino acids. CDR3 sequence reads: CATSAPWGGMETQYF. CDR3 DNA sequence: TGTGCCACCAGCGCCCCCTGGGGCGGGATGGAGACCCAGTACTTC.

This sequence joins TRBV7-3 and TRBJ2-1, with 11 positions matching TRBD2. CDR3 length: 15 amino acids. V trimming: 4 bases; J trimming: 7 bases; junction bases outside the gene matches: 6. From germline, CDR1 is SGHTA and CDR2 FQGTGA. This CDR3 is CASSSIAGGLNEQFF. The CDR3, as DNA: TGTGCCAGCAGCTCCATAGCGGGAGGGCTGAATGAGCAGTTCTTC.

This clone appeared once. The V gene is TRBV6-4, the J gene TRBJ2-3, with D perhaps TRBD1 (5 bases). The V end lost 3 bases, the J end lost 4 bases, and 8 bases lay between the germline ends. In germline, CDR1 is MRHNA, CDR2 SNTAGT. The CDR3 consists of 13 residues. CDR3 sequence: CASSEGVPDTQYF. Written as DNA, the CDR3 is TGTGCCAGCAGTGAAGGGGTTCCAGATACGCAGTATTTT.

The chain couples TRBV7-8 to TRBJ2-5; D possibly corresponds to TRBD2 (5 bases). The germline V and J ends were trimmed by 4 bases and 5 bases, with 17 bases remaining between them. The length of the CDR3 is 15 residues. The germline V gene encodes CDR1 SGHVS and CDR2 FQNEAQ. This chain's CDR3 is CASSSEVGRRETQYF. CDR3 coding DNA: TGTGCCAGCAGCTCGGAGGTGGGCAGAAGGGAGACCCAGTACTTC.